This T cell receptor (beta chain) was recovered during a study of T cell repertoires in cytomegalovirus infection. TCRdb re-called the reads through MiXCR, storing one row per CDR3 protein. Among roughly 27,000 distinct CDR3 sequences listed, roughly a fifth were seen once. Trimming took 3 bases from V and 8 from J; bases not matched to a gene: 9. The germline V gene has CDR1 LNHDA and CDR2 SQIVND (reference sequence). The CDR3 is 15 amino acids. There are many counts of this clonotype. The target antigen is unknown. This specimen was CD8+ T cells from cultured PBMCs, taken from culture after CMV antigen stimulation. The J gene is TRBJ2-1, the V gene TRBV19; 8 nucleotides agree with TRBD2. This receptor was obtained from a human donor in good health (CMV status not recorded). Some clones in this sample may be carry-over from other donors' samples. CDR3 coding DNA: TGTGCCAGTAGTATTTTCGGGGGGGCGCTAGATGAGCAGTTCTTC. It yields the protein CASSIFGGALDEQFF. Complete variable domain (other parts from reference TRBV19 and TRBJ2-1): DGGITQSPKYLFRKEGQNVTLSCEQNLNHDAMYWYRQDPGQGLRLIYYSQIVNDFQKGDIAEGYSVSREKKESFPLTVTSAQKNPTAFYLCASSIFGGALDEQFFGPGTRLTVL.